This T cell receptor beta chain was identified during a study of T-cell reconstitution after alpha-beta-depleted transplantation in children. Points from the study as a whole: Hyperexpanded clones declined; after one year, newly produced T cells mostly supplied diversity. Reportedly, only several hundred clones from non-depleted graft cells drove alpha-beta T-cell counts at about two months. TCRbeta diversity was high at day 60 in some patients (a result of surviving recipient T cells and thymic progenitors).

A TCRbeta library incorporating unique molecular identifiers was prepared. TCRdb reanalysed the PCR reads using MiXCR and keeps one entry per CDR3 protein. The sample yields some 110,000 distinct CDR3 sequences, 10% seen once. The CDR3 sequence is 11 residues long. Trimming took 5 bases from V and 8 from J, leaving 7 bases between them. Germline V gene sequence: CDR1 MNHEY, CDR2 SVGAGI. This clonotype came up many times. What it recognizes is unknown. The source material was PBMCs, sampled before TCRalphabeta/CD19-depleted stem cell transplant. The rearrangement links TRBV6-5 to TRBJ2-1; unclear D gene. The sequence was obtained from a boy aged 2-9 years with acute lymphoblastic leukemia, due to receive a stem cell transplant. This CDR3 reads CASSRADEQFF. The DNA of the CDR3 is TGTGCCAGCAGTCGCGCGGATGAGCAGTTCTTC.